This T cell receptor beta chain was identified during a study of T-cell reconstitution after alpha-beta-depleted transplantation in children. CDR1 and CDR2 from the germline V gene are DFQATT and SNEGSKA (reference sequence). The CDR3 is 13 amino acids. Preparation of the TCRbeta library was carried out with unique molecular identifiers. TCRdb called the PCR reads again in MiXCR, with one record for every CDR3 protein. The data hold some 390,000 distinct CDR3 sequences, with around 21% observed a single time. The chain links TRBV20-1 to TRBJ1-5; 8 bases match TRBD1. The TCR sequence derives from a human donor who donated a stem cell graft to a child with acute myeloid leukemia. This sample comprised PBMCs from the stem cell graft donor, obtained from the stem cell graft. This CDR3 is CSGGQDSNQPQHF. CDR3 DNA: TGCAGCGGGGGACAGGACAGCAATCAGCCCCAGCATTTT.